This T cell receptor (beta chain) was sequenced during a study of T cell responses to AZD1222 COVID-19 vaccine. Study-wide findings and caveats: Repertoire sampling happened only post peak T cell response. Baseline antibody screening turned up just a handful of seropositive AZD1222 recipients.

Second-dose recipients at about 4 or about 12 weeks were treated as one pooled group. CDR1 and CDR2 (germline): SNHLY, FYNNEI. The CDR3 contains 13 residues. V was shortened by 8 bases and J by 5 bases, with 16 bases between the two germline ends. Some clones are missing from TCRdb's copy, which holds only in-frame ones; the method was immunoSEQ multiplex PCR. The table lists about 99,000 clones, approximately 91% of them singletons. Notes on this clone: Its antigen is undetermined.

The sample in question was peripheral blood, obtained 28 days after the second AZD1222 dose. The chain combines TRBV2 with TRBJ2-7; the D gene is possibly TRBD2 (5 bases). This clonotype was sampled from an adult who received the AZD1222 COVID-19 vaccine. CDR3 residues: CASDSRGADEQYF. CDR3 nucleotides: TGTGCCAGCGACTCCAGAGGAGCGGACGAGCAGTACTTC.